Each of the 18 T cell receptor beta chains below was sequenced from the same sample in a study of blood T cell repertoires in COVID-19. Generated by immunoSEQ multiplex PCR, the TCRdb table keeps only in-frame clones and is missing some. The data hold hundreds of thousands of clones, with about 92% observed a single time. The sample consisted of PBMCs or T cells enriched from blood (not recorded which). The receptors shown here come from a man aged 60 to 75 who had recovered from COVID-19.

This clone came up once. The chain recombines TRBV27 with TRBJ2-1; 13 bases match TRBD2. CDR3 length: 15 residues. Germline values: CDR1 MNHEY, CDR2 SMNVEV (reference sequence). With V trimmed by 4 bases and J by 8 bases, 5 bases remained unmatched. Written as DNA, the CDR3 is TGTGCCAGCAGTTCCGGACTAGCGGGGGTGGATGAGCAGTTCTTC. It encodes CASSSGLAGVDEQFF.

The rearrangement joins TRBV7-9 to TRBJ1-1, with 7 bases matching TRBD1. CDR3 length: 14 amino acids. Germline CDR1 and CDR2: SEHNR and FQNEAQ (reference sequence). The junction had 8 bases not matched to a gene; V was cut back by 6 bases and J by 4 bases. The chain's CDR3 is CASSPGGSGTEAFF. The CDR3 coding sequence is TGTGCCAGCAGTCCAGGGGGATCGGGCACTGAAGCTTTCTTT.

The V gene is TRBV9, the J gene TRBJ2-3; a possible D gene is TRBD2 (6 bases). Germline V CDR1 and CDR2: SGDLS, YYNGEE. This CDR3 contains 14 residues. Trimming took 0 bases from V and 6 from J, leaving 11 bases between them. The CDR3 here is CASSVVGGGDTQYF. CDR3 coding DNA: TGTGCCAGCAGCGTAGTCGGGGGTGGGGATACGCAGTATTTT.

CDR3 in DNA: TGTGCCAGCAGCCACAGGGAGACTGAAGCTTTCTTT. This translates into CASSHRETEAFF. The chain is built from TRBV7-9 and TRBJ1-1; a possible D gene is TRBD1 (6 bases). The germline V gene encodes CDR1 SEHNR and CDR2 FQNEAQ (reference sequence). Trimming removed 5 bases at V and 5 bases at J, with 9 bases between. The CDR3 covers 12 residues.

The J gene is TRBJ2-7, the V gene TRBV15, with 8 bases aligning to TRBD1. Per germline, CDR1 LNHNV and CDR2 YYDKDF (reference sequence). The CDR3 runs to 15 residues. Losses at the gene ends were 8 bases for V and 2 bases for J; bases not matched to a gene: 11. CDR3 bases: TGTGCCACCGCACCCGACAGGGGAGGAACCTACGAGCAGTACTTC. It yields the protein CATAPDRGGTYEQYF.

The chain has TRBV6-5 and TRBJ2-3; 8 nucleotides line up with TRBD1. There are 15 residues in the CDR3. The trim removed 5 bases at V and 6 bases at J, leaving 10 bases unmatched. CDR1 and CDR2 from the germline V gene are MNHEY and SVGAGI. The DNA for the CDR3 is TGTGCCAGCAGTATGGCCGGGACAGGCTCCGATACGCAGTATTTT. Translated: CASSMAGTGSDTQYF.

This chain joins TRBV5-1 and TRBJ1-1; 7 bases line up with TRBD1. The CDR3 contains 15 residues. Unmatched junction bases numbered 6, after V lost 4 bases and J lost 0 bases. Germline CDR1 SGHRS, CDR2 YFSETQ. CDR3 loop: CASSTRQGLNTEAFF. Here the CDR3 DNA reads TGCGCCAGCAGCACCCGACAGGGACTGAACACTGAAGCTTTCTTT.

This chain uses TRBV30 with TRBJ2-7, with TRBD2 as a possible D gene (6 bases). The V end lost 2 bases, the J end lost 4 bases, and 15 bases lay between the germline ends. The CDR3 is 14 residues long. Germline values: CDR1 GTSNPN, CDR2 SVGIG (reference sequence). The CDR3 region has the DNA TGTGCCTGGAGTAACGGGGGAGCAAGGTACGAGCAGTACTTC. This sequence encodes CAWSNGGARYEQYF.

The chain couples TRBV4-1 to TRBJ1-3, with TRBD1 matching 9 bases. V dropped 2 bases and J dropped 0; count of bases not matched to a gene: 14. This CDR3 has 20 amino acids. Germline V lookup: CDR1 MGHRA, CDR2 YSYEKL. CDR3 amino acids: CASSQWPVPGTGSSGNTIYF. The CDR3 DNA is TGCGCCAGCAGCCAATGGCCCGTTCCCGGGACAGGGTCCTCTGGAAACACCATATATTTT.

This clone was seen a single time. V is TRBV29-1 and J is TRBJ2-3; 8 nucleotides line up with TRBD2. Germline CDR1 is SQVTM and CDR2 is ANQGSEA. Trimming took 3 bases from V and 2 from J; bases not matched to a gene: 13. The CDR3 has 17 residues. The CDR3 is CSVDDFYGGGPTDTQYF. CDR3 DNA sequence: TGCAGCGTTGATGACTTTTATGGCGGGGGGCCCACAGATACGCAGTATTTT.

Here the CDR3 reads CASSQAETALEAFF. The CDR3 nucleotides read TGTGCCAGCAGCCAAGCTGAGACAGCCCTTGAAGCTTTCTTT. The chain uses TRBV3-1 (or the pseudogene TRBV3-2) and TRBJ1-1; possible D gene TRBD1, 5 bases. This CDR3 is built from 14 residues. V was trimmed by 1 base and J by 7 bases, leaving 13 bases between them. The germline V gene encodes CDR1 LGHDT and CDR2 YNNKEL (reference sequence).

V usage is TRBV14 and J usage is TRBJ1-3; D not certain. The CDR3 has 14 amino acids. Trimming took off 5 bases at V and 0 bases at J, with 8 bases between the two ends. Germline-derived CDR1 and CDR2 are SGHDN and FVKESK. CDR3 nucleotides: TGTGCCAGCAGCTACAGTCTCTCTGGAAACACCATATATTTT. It codes for CASSYSLSGNTIYF. The full variable domain, its missing parts supplied by reference TRBV14 and TRBJ1-3, is EAGVTQFPSHSVIEKGQTVTLRCDPISGHDNLYWYRRVMGKEIKFLLHFVKESKQDESGMPNNRFLAERTGGTYSTLKVQPAELEDSGVYFCASSYSLSGNTIYFGEGSWLTVV.

This clone has a count of ten or more. The chain recombines TRBV10-3 with TRBJ1-6; D uncertain. CDR1 and CDR2 (germline): ENHRY, SYGVKD. V was trimmed by 10 bases and J by 6 bases, leaving 13 bases between them. The CDR3 length is 13 residues. CDR3 nucleotides: TGTGCCACCTATGATGGGCGTAATTCACCCCTCCACTTT. Translated, it gives CATYDGRNSPLHF.

The rearrangement joins TRBV7-9 to TRBJ2-5; 8 nucleotides line up with TRBD1. The CDR3 spans 14 residues. Looked up from germline, CDR1 is SEHNR and CDR2 is FQNEAQ (reference sequence). The junction had 5 bases not matched to a gene; V was cut back by 5 bases and J by 3 bases. The CDR3: CASSAGQGKETQYF. In DNA, the CDR3 is TGTGCCAGCAGCGCCGGACAGGGAAAAGAGACCCAGTACTTC. Complete variable domain (other parts from reference TRBV7-9 and TRBJ2-5): DTGVSQNPRHKITKRGQNVTFRCDPISEHNRLYWYRQTLGQGPEFLTYFQNEAQLEKSRLLSDRFSAERPKGSFSTLEIQRTEQGDSAMYLCASSAGQGKETQYFGPGTRLLVL.

This clone was detected a few times. The chain carries TRBV7-3 and TRBJ2-7; 7 nucleotides match TRBD2. The CDR3 totals 13 residues. The germline CDR1 and CDR2 sequences are SGHTA and FQGTGA. With 2 bases clipped from V and 6 bases from J, the junction kept 4 bases outside the gene matches. The CDR3 loop reads CASSLGGRGEQYF. The CDR3 nucleotides read TGTGCCAGCAGCTTAGGAGGGAGGGGCGAGCAGTACTTC.

V gene TRBV6-5 combines with J gene TRBJ1-2; 9 bases are a match to TRBD1. Trimming removed 2 bases from V and 1 base from J; junction bases left unmatched: 2. Germline V gives CDR1 MNHEY, CDR2 SVGAGI. The CDR3 totals 15 residues. The CDR3 coding sequence is TGTGCCAGCAGTTACGGGACAGGGTTTAACTATGGCTACACCTTC. This codes for CASSYGTGFNYGYTF.

The gene calls are TRBV6-1 and TRBJ2-7, with a tentative D call TRBD1 (6 bases). The CDR3 has 16 residues. With 1 base removed from V and 3 bases from J, the gap between germline ends came to 16 bases. CDR1 is MNHNS, CDR2 SASEGT, per germline. CDR3 sequence (DNA): TGTGCCAGCAGTGAAGTAACAGGGCGATTTTTCTACGAGCAGTACTTC. Translating gives CASSEVTGRFFYEQYF.

The gene calls are TRBV6-6 and TRBJ1-5; 8 bases match TRBD1. Germline CDR1 reads MNHNY; CDR2 reads SVGAGI (reference sequence). This CDR3 spans 17 amino acids. Trimming took 5 bases from V and 10 from J; bases not matched to a gene: 19. DNA for the CDR3: TGTGCCAGCAGTCTACCCCGGGACAGGCTGATGAAGAACCCCCAGCATTTT. The encoded protein is CASSLPRDRLMKNPQHF.